The clone carrying this T cell receptor (beta chain) has ten or more counts. Its antigen is as yet unknown. Making the TCR beta libraries involved quantitative 5'-RACE with molecular barcodes. TCRdb re-derived calls from the 5' RACE reads in MiXCR, one entry per CDR3 protein. The sample has about 440,000 distinct CDR3 sequences; 15% to 20% are singletons. The sample is drawn from a study of CD8 T cells in ankylosing spondylitis. Trimming took off 0 bases at V and 5 bases at J, with 5 bases between the two ends. The V gene's germline CDR1 is SGHDT and CDR2 YYEEEE. The CDR3 runs 12 residues. Whole-study results and caveats: For ankylosing spondylitis blood, a TCR beta motif of about 8 highly homologous variants appeared characteristic. A number of the motif variants had already been described in reactive arthritis synovial fluid and blood. Significant enrichment of disease-linked clones was reported in matched ankylosing spondylitis synovial fluid. Disease-linked clones displayed a CD8+ phenotype and appeared relatively rarely in peripheral blood.

The sequence was obtained from a male donor with ankylosing spondylitis. The sample consisted of blood, either unsorted or a sorted T cell fraction (not recorded which). This chain links TRBV5-6 with TRBJ1-2; no definite D call. The CDR3 sequence: CASSLEEYGYTF. As DNA, the CDR3 is TGTGCCAGCAGCTTGGAAGAGTATGGCTACACCTTC.